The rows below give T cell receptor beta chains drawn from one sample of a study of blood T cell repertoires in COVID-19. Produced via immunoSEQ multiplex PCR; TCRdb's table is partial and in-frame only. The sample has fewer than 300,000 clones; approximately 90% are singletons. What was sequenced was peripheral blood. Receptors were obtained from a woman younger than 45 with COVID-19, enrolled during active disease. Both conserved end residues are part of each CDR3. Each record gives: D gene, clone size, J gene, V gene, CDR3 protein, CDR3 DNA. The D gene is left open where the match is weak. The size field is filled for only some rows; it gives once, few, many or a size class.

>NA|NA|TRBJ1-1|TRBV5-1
CASSLGDIRNTEAFF
TGCGCCAGCAGCTTGGGGGACATCAGAAACACTGAAGCTTTCTTT
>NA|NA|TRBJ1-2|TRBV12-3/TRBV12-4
CASSPDSLKGYTF
TGTGCCAGCAGTCCGGACAGTTTGAAAGGCTACACCTTC
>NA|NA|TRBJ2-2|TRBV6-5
CASVRTANTGELFF
TGTGCCAGCGTAAGGACAGCGAACACCGGGGAGCTGTTTTTT
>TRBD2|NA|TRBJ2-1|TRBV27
CASSLRLAGFNEQFF
TGTGCCAGCAGCCTCCGACTAGCGGGATTCAATGAGCAGTTCTTC
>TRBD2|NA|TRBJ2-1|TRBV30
CAWSVLGTSGYNEQFF
TGTGCCTGGAGTGTACTGGGGACTAGCGGTTACAATGAGCAGTTCTTC
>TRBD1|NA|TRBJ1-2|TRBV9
CASSAPGQGARGSF
TGTGCCAGCAGCGCCCCGGGACAGGGGGCGCGCGGTTCCTTC
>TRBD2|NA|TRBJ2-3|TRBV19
CASSAGVDTDTQYF
TGTGCCAGTAGTGCGGGAGTGGACACAGATACGCAGTATTTT
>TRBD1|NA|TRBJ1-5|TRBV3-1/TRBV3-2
CASSQQGDQPQHF
TGTGCCAGCAGCCAACAGGGGGACCAGCCCCAGCATTTT
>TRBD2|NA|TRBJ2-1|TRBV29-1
CSAYVAGGFNEQFF
TGCAGCGCATACGTGGCGGGAGGGTTCAATGAGCAGTTCTTC
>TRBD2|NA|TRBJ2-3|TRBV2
CASSPGLARGADTQYF
TGTGCCAGCAGTCCGGGACTAGCTAGGGGGGCAGATACGCAGTATTTT
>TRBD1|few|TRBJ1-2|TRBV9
CASSAGTVYGYTF
TGTGCCAGCAGCGCAGGGACAGTCTATGGCTACACCTTC
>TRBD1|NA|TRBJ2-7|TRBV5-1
CASSMPGQGNHEQYF
TGCGCCAGCAGCATGCCGGGACAGGGTAACCACGAGCAGTACTTC
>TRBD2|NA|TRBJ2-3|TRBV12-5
CASGLAEKAGFSTDTQYF
TGTGCTAGTGGTTTGGCTGAAAAAGCGGGATTTAGCACAGATACGCAGTATTTT
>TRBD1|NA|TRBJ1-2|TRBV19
CASSLRQGPGYGYTF
TGTGCCAGTAGTCTCAGACAGGGGCCCGGGTATGGCTACACCTTC
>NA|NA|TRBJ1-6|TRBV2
CASSFTGGADSPLHF
TGTGCCAGCAGTTTTACAGGCGGGGCGGATTCACCCCTCCACTTT
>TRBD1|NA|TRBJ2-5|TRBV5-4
CASSMGQHQETQYF
TGTGCCAGCAGCATGGGACAGCACCAAGAGACCCAGTACTTC
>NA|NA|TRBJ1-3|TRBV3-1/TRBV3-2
CASSRAGNTIYF
TGTGCCAGCAGCCGCGCTGGAAACACCATATATTTT
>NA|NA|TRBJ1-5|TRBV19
CASSMVQVPSNQPQHF
TGTGCCAGTAGTATGGTCCAGGTCCCTAGCAATCAGCCCCAGCATTTT
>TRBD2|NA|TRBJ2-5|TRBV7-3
CASSLTGRGETQYF
TGTGCCAGCAGCTTAACAGGGCGGGGGGAGACCCAGTACTTC
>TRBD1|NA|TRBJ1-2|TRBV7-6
CASSSRPLTGAGGYTF
TGTGCCAGCAGCTCCCGACCACTTACAGGGGCGGGAGGCTACACCTTC
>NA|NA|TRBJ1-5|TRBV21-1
CASSPRQGAVQPQHF
TGTGCCAGCAGCCCGAGACAGGGGGCAGTTCAGCCCCAGCATTTT
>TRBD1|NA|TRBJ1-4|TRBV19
CASSVTGLNEKLFF
TGTGCCAGTAGTGTGACAGGGCTGAATGAAAAACTGTTTTTT
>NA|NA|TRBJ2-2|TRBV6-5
CASRERATGELFF
TGTGCCAGCAGGGAGCGCGCCACCGGGGAGCTGTTTTTT
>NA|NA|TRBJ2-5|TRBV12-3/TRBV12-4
CASSPAETQYF
TGTGCCAGCAGTCCCGCGGAGACCCAGTACTTC
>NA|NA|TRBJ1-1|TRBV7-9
CASSLRGGVNTEAFF
TGTGCCAGCAGCCTGAGGGGCGGGGTGAACACTGAAGCTTTCTTT
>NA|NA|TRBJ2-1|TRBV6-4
CASKSSGGSGNEQFF
TGTGCCAGCAAGAGTAGTGGAGGGTCCGGCAATGAGCAGTTCTTC
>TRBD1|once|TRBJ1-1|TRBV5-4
CASSLGQGAGTEAFF
TGTGCCAGCAGCTTAGGACAGGGGGCGGGCACTGAAGCTTTCTTT
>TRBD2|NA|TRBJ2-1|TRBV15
CATSGGGTSGYNEQFF
TGTGCCACCAGCGGAGGGGGGACTAGCGGCTACAATGAGCAGTTCTTC
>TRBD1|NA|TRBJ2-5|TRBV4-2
CASSQTDGTGGETQYF
TGTGCCAGCAGCCAAACCGACGGGACAGGGGGTGAGACCCAGTACTTC
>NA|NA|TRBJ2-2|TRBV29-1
CSVANTGELFF
TGCAGCGTTGCTAACACCGGGGAGCTGTTTTTT
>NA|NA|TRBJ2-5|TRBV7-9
CASSLSQADMETQYF
TGTGCCAGCAGCTTATCACAGGCAGACATGGAGACCCAGTACTTC
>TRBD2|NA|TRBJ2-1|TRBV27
CASSLAGGGNEQFF
TGTGCCAGCAGTTTAGCGGGAGGAGGGAATGAGCAGTTCTTC
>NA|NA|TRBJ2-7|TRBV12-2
CASRSSGRACQREQYF
TGTGCAAGTCGATCTAGCGGGAGGGCCTGTCAAAGAGAGCAGTACTTC
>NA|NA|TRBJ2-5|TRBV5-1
CASSLQGGQETQYF
TGCGCCAGCAGCTTGCAGGGGGGACAAGAGACCCAGTACTTC
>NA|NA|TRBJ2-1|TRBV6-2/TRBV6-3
CASSPPLVSYNEQFF
TGTGCCAGCAGTCCCCCACTTGTATCCTACAATGAGCAGTTCTTC
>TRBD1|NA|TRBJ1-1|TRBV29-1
CSVGTGGLTEAFF
TGCAGCGTTGGTACAGGGGGCCTCACTGAAGCTTTCTTT
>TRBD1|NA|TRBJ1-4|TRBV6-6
CASRPGQGPEKLFF
TGTGCCAGCAGACCCGGACAGGGCCCTGAAAAACTGTTTTTT
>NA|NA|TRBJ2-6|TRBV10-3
CATGTGSGANVLTF
TGTGCAACAGGGACGGGCTCTGGGGCCAACGTCCTGACTTTC
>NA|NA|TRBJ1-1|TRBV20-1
CSASYLMNTEAFF
TGCAGTGCTAGTTATCTTATGAACACTGAAGCTTTCTTT
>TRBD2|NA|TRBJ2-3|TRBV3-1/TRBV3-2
CASGNTGGPGDTQYF
TGTGCCAGCGGGAATACGGGAGGGCCGGGAGATACGCAGTATTTT
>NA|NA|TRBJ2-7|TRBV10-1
CASRKTGLKTYEQYF
TGCGCCAGCAGAAAAACCGGACTCAAGACTTACGAGCAGTACTTC
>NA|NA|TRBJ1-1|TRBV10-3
CAISESTVDESTEAFF
TGTGCCATCAGTGAGTCGACTGTGGATGAGAGCACTGAAGCTTTCTTT
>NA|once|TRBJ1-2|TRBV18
CASSPEQGNGYTF
TGTGCCAGCTCACCAGAGCAGGGGAATGGCTACACCTTC
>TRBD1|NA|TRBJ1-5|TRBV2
CASSGTGGRQPQHF
TGTGCCAGCAGCGGGACAGGGGGCAGGCAGCCCCAGCATTTT
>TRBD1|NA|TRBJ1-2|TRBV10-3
CASLLSDRGGDGYTF
TGTGCCAGTCTCCTGTCCGACAGGGGAGGAGATGGCTACACCTTC
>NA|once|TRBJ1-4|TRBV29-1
CSVETGGVKLTNEKLFF
TGCAGCGTTGAAACTGGGGGGGTGAAGTTGACTAATGAAAAACTGTTTTTT
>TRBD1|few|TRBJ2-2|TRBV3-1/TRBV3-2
CASSYSEESRTGGSVFF
TGTGCCAGCAGCTATTCCGAAGAATCTAGGACAGGCGGGTCGGTGTTTTTT
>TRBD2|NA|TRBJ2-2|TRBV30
CAWSVRAGGPRTGELFF
TGTGCCTGGAGTGTCCGAGCGGGAGGGCCGCGGACCGGGGAGCTGTTTTTT
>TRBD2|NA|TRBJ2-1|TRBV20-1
CSASSSGRNYNEQFF
TGCAGTGCTAGTTCTAGCGGGAGGAACTACAATGAGCAGTTCTTC
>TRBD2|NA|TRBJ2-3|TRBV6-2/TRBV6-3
CASSSGLAGPADTQYF
TGTGCCAGCAGCTCCGGACTAGCGGGACCGGCAGATACGCAGTATTTT
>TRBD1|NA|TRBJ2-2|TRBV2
CASSQDRGGTGELFF
TGTGCCAGCAGTCAGGACAGGGGTGGGACCGGGGAGCTGTTTTTT
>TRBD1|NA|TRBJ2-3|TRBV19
CASSGQTGARLGDTQYF
TGTGCCAGTAGTGGGCAGACAGGGGCGCGACTTGGGGATACGCAGTATTTT
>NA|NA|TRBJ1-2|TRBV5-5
CASSPGPVDNYGYTF
TGTGCCAGCAGCCCGGGTCCAGTCGACAACTATGGCTACACCTTC
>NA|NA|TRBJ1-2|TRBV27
CASSPRTANYGYTF
TGTGCCAGCAGTCCCCGGACAGCTAACTATGGCTACACCTTC
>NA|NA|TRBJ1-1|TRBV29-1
CSVDTGSPEAFF
TGCAGCGTGGATACCGGGTCCCCTGAAGCTTTCTTT
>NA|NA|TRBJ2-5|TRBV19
CASSIMGQKQETQYF
TGTGCCAGTAGTATAATGGGGCAGAAGCAAGAGACCCAGTACTTC
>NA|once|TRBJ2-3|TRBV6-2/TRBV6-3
CASSYGVADGDTQYF
TGTGCCAGCAGTTACGGGGTAGCGGATGGGGATACGCAGTATTTT